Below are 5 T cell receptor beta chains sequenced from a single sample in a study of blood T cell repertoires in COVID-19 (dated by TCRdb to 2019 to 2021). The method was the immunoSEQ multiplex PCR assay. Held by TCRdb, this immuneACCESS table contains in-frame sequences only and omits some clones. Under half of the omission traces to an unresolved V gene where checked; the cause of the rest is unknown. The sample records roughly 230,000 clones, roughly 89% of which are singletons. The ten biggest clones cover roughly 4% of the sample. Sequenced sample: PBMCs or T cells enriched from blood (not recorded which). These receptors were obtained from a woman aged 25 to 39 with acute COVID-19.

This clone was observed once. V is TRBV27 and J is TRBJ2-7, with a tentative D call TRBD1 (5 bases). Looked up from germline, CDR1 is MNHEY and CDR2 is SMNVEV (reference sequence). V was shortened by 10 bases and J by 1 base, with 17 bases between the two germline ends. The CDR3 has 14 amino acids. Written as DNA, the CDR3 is TGTGCCACCACGAACAGAGGACAATCCTACGAGCAGTACTTC. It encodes CATTNRGQSYEQYF.

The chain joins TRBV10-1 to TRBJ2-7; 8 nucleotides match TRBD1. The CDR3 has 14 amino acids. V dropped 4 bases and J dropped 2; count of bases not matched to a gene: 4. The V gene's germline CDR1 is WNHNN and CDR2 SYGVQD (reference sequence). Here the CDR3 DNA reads TGCGCCAGCAGTGCAGTACAGGGGGCCTACGAGCAGTACTTC. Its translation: CASSAVQGAYEQYF.

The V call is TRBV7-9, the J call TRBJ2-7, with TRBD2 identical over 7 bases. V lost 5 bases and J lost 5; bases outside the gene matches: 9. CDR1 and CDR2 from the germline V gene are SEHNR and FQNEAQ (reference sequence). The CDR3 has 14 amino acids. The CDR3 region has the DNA TGTGCCAGCAGCCCAGGACTAGGTAGGAACGAGCAGTACTTC. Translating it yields CASSPGLGRNEQYF.

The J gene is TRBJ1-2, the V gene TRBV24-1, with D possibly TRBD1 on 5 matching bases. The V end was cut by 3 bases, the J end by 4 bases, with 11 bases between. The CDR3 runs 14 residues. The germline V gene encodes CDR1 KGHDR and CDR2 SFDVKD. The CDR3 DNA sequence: TGTGCCACCAGTGATCGGGGCGGGGTCTATGGCTACACCTTC. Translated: CATSDRGGVYGYTF.

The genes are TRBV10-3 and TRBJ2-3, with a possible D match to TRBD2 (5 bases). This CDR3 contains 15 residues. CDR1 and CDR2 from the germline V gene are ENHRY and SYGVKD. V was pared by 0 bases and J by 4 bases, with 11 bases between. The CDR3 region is CAISESRTGSDTQYF. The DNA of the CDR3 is TGTGCCATCAGTGAGTCGCGAACGGGGTCAGATACGCAGTATTTT.